This TCR beta chain came from a study of response to subunit inactivated influenza vaccine. Study-wide results and caveats: Each seasonal influenza vaccination, the authors suggested, recruits few new T cells.

Germline V gene data show CDR1 as SGHKS and CDR2 as YYEKEE (reference sequence). V dropped 0 bases and J dropped 4; count of bases not matched to a gene: 7. CDR3 length: 17 amino acids. Using its own MiXCR run on the RT-PCR reads, TCRdb lists one record per CDR3 protein. Of a few hundred thousand distinct CDR3 sequences listed, 14% were seen once; the top ten hold 11%. A note on this clonotype: Its specificity is not known.

The sample consisted of PBMCs from blood, taken about 13 days after vaccination. The genes are TRBV5-5 and TRBJ2-2; 9 nucleotides align to TRBD2. This TCR derives from a man aged 50 or older who received an inactivated influenza vaccine. The CDR3 DNA follows: TGTGCCAGCAGCTTGGTCCATAGCGGGAGCGGCACCGGGGAGCTGTTTTTT. Its translation: CASSLVHSGSGTGELFF. Full variable domain (outside the CDR3, taken from reference TRBV5-5 and TRBJ2-2): DAGVTQSPTHLIKTRGQQVTLRCSPISGHKSVSWYQQVLGQGPQFIFQYYEKEERGRGNFPDRFSARQFPNYSSELNVNALLLGDSALYLCASSLVHSGSGTGELFFGEGSRLTVL.